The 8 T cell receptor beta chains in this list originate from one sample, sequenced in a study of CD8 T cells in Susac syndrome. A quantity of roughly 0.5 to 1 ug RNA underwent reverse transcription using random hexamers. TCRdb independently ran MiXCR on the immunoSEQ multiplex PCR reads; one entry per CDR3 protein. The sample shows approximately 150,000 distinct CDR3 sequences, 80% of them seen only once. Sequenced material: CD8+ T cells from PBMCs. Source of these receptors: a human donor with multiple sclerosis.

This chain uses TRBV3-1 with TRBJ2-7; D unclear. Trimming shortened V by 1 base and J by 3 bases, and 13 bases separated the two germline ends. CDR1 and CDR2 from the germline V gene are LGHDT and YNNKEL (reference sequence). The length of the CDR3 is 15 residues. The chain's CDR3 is CASSQGYGRNYEQYF. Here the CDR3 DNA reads TGTGCCAGCAGCCAAGGTTATGGACGTAACTACGAGCAGTACTTC.

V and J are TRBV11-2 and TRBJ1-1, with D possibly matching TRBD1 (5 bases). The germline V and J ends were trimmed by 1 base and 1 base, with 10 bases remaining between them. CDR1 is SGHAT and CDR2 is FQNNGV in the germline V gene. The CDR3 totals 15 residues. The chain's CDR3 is CASSLGYGQNTEAFF. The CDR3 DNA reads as TGTGCCAGCAGCTTAGGTTACGGACAGAACACTGAAGCTTTCTTT.

The chain's CDR3 is CAARGGYEQYF. The CDR3 DNA sequence: TGTGCCGCCAGGGGTGGCTACGAGCAGTACTTC. V is TRBV2 and J is TRBJ2-7; tentative D call: TRBD1 (6 bases). Germline V lookup: CDR1 SNHLY, CDR2 FYNNEI. This CDR3 spans 11 amino acids. Trimming stripped 11 bases from V and 3 bases from J, with 11 bases between. Based on the CDR3 plus reference TRBV2 and TRBJ2-7, the full variable domain is EPEVTQTPSHQVTQMGQEVILRCVPISNHLYFYWYRQILGQKVEFLVSFYNNEISEKSEIFDDQFSVERPDGSNFTLKIRSTKLEDSAMYFCAARGGYEQYFGPGTRLTVT.

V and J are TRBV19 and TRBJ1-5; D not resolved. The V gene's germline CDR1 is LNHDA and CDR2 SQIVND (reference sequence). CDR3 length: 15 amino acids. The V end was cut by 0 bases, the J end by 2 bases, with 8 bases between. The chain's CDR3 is CASSIDEGRNQPQHF. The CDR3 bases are TGTGCCAGTAGTATAGACGAGGGCCGCAATCAGCCCCAGCATTTT.

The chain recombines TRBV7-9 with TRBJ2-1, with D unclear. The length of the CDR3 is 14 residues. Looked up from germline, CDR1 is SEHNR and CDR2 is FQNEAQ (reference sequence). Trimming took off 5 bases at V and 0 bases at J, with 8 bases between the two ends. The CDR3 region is CASSSIGSYNEQFF. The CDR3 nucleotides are TGTGCCAGCAGCAGCATCGGCTCCTACAATGAGCAGTTCTTC. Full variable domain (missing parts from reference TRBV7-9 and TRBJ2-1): DTGVSQNPRHKITKRGQNVTFRCDPISEHNRLYWYRQTLGQGPEFLTYFQNEAQLEKSRLLSDRFSAERPKGSFSTLEIQRTEQGDSAMYLCASSSIGSYNEQFFGPGTRLTVL.

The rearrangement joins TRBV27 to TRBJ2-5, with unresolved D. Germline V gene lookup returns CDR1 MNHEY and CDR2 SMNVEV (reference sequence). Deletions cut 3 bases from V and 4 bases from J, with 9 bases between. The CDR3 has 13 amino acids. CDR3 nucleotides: TGTGCCAGCAGTTTCTTCTCGGGAGAGACCCAGTACTTC. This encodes CASSFFSGETQYF.

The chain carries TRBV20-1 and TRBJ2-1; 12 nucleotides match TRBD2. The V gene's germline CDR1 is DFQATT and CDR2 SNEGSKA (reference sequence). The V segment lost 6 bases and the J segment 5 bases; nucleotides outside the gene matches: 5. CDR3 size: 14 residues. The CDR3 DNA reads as TGCAGTGCGTGGACTAGCGGGGATAACAATGAGCAGTTCTTC. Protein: CSAWTSGDNNEQFF.

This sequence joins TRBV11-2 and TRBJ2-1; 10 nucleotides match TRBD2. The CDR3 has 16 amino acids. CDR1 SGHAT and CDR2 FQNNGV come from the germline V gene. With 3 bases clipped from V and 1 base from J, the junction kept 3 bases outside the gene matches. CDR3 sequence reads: CASSFASGGSYNEQFF. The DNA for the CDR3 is TGTGCCAGCAGCTTCGCTAGCGGGGGTTCCTACAATGAGCAGTTCTTC. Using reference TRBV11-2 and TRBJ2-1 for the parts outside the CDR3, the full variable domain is EAGVAQSPRYKIIEKRQSVAFWCNPISGHATLYWYQQILGQGPKLLIQFQNNGVVDDSQLPKDRFSAERLKGVDSTLKIQPAKLEDSAVYLCASSFASGGSYNEQFFGPGTRLTVL.